What follows describes a single TCR beta chain. The repertoire was sequenced with immunoSEQ multiplex PCR; TCRdb's copy has only in-frame clones and lacks some. This repertoire includes roughly 40,000 clones. The data stem from a study of T cells in women clearing cervical HPV infection. MY09/MY11 PCR detected cervical HPV DNA; dot-blot assigned genotypes. The sequence was collected from a woman aged 18 to 75 with a cervical HPV16 infection that either progressed to CIN3+ or cleared (not recorded which). The sample taken for sequencing was blood buffy coat.

CDR3 sequence: CASSRGKRGGSRNEQFF. The CDR3 DNA, read in part, is TGTGCCAGCAGCCGAGGCAAGCGGGGGGGCTCAAGAAATGAG. This chain joins TRBV14 and TRBJ2-1; TRBD2 agrees at 10 bases. The read terminates 3 residues ahead of where the CDR3 ends, so the germline J gene completes it. The CDR3 is made up of 17 amino acids. CDR1 and CDR2 (germline): SGHDN, FVKESK. J lost 7 bases, V lost 4 bases, and 13 bases had no gene match. The full variable domain, rest sourced from reference TRBV14 and TRBJ2-1, is EAGVTQFPSHSVIEKGQTVTLRCDPISGHDNLYWYRRVMGKEIKFLLHFVKESKQDESGMPNNRFLAERTGGTYSTLKVQPAELEDSGVYFCASSRGKRGGSRNEQFFGPGTRLTVL.